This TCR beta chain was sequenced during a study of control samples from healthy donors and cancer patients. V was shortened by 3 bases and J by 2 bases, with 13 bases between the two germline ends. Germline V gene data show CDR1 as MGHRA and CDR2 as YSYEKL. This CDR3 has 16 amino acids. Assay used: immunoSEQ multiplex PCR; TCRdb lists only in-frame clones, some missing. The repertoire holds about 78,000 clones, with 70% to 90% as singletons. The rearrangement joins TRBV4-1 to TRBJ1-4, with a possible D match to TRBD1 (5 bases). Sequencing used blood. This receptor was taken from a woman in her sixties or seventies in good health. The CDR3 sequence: CASSQRRAITNEKLFF. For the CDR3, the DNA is TGCGCCAGCAGCCAGCGCAGGGCAATCACTAATGAAAAACTGTTTTTT.